This T cell receptor beta chain was obtained from a study of sequential checkpoint blockade in melanoma. Overall study context: First-line arms were nivolumab then ipilimumab, or the reverse, randomized 1:1.

Profiling relied on immunoSEQ multiplex PCR, and the TCRdb table lists in-frame clones only, not all of them. This repertoire shows some 40,000 clones, 84% found once; its top ten account for less than 6%. Treatment specified: randomized to nivolumab then ipilimumab (arm A) or the reverse (arm B). This CDR3 is 14 amino acids long. Per germline, CDR1 MDHEN and CDR2 SYDVKM. V shed 2 bases and J shed 5 bases, with 12 bases lying between them. V gene TRBV28 combines with J gene TRBJ2-5, with a tentative D call TRBD2 (5 bases). The sample in question was CD8+ T cells sorted from blood (inferred from file names), obtained from a patient given nivolumab and ipilimumab in sequence. This clonotype was obtained from a human donor with melanoma. CDR3 residues: CASSLDGLGETQYF. DNA for the CDR3: TGTGCCAGCAGTTTAGACGGACTCGGGGAGACCCAGTACTTC.